Ten or more counts support the clone carrying this T cell receptor beta chain. This entry belongs to a study of T cells after yellow fever vaccination. TCRdb reanalysed the 5' RACE reads using MiXCR and keeps one entry per CDR3 protein. Found here are some 300,000 distinct CDR3 sequences, less than 4.5% of them singletons; the top ten hold about a quarter. Germline loops: CDR1 LGHDT, CDR2 YNNKEL (reference sequence). The CDR3 sequence is 15 residues long. The J segment lost 2 bases and the V segment lost 4 bases, leaving 7 bases of the junction unmatched. The genes are TRBV3-1 and TRBJ1-2; 7 positions match TRBD1. The sample in question was PBMCs, obtained on the day of the yellow fever booster vaccination. This receptor was identified in a man younger than 30 who received the YFV17D yellow fever vaccine. This CDR3 reads CASSPAGGGNYGYTF. DNA for the CDR3: TGTGCCAGCAGCCCAGCAGGGGGAGGCAACTATGGCTACACCTTC.